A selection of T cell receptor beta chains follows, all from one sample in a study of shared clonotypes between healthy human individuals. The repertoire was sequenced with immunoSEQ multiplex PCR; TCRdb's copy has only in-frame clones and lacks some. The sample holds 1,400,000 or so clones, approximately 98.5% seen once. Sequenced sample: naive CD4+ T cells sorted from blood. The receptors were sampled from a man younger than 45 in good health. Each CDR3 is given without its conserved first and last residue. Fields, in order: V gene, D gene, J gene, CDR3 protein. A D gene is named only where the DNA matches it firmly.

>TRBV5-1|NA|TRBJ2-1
ASSLSGSYNEQF
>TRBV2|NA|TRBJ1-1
ASRGYTEAF
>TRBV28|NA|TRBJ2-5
ASSLSPGEETQY
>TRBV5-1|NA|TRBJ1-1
ASSLEQGGFTEAF
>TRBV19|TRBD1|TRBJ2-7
ASSLGQGAYEQY
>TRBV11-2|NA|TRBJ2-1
ASSPTPTGVEQF
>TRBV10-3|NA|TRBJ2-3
AISESGLTDTQY
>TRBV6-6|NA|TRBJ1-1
ASSRVTTEAF
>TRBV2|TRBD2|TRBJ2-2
ASLSGRAPRELF
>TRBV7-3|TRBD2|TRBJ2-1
ASSFSSGRDEQF
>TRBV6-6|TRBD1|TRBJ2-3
ASSYSGRDRVQY
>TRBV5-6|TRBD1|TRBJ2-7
ASSFLGQGTYEQY
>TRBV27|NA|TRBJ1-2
ASSLLPGLTNYGYT
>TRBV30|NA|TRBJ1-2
AHSNYGYT
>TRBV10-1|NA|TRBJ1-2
ASSAQGKDGYT
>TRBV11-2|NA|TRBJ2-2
ASSLVPDRNTGELF
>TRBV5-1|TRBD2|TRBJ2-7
ASSATSGSYEQY
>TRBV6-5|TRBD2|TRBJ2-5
ASRFSGSETQY
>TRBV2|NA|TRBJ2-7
ASRSDLGGSYEQY
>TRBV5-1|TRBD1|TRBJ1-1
ASSGGQGARTDTEAF
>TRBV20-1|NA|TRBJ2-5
SAAAGETQY
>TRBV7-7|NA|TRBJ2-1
ASSPGQSAYNEQF
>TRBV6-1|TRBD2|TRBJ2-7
ASSFLAGEQY
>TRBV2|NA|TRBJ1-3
ASSVTVSGNTIY
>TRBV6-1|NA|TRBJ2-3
ASRPKGVADTQY
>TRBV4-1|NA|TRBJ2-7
ASSQDTPTYEQY
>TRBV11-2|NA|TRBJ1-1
ASSLDRRTEAF
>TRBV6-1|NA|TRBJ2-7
ASSEVRRGYEQY
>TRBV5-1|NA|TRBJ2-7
ASSLDPGTYEQY
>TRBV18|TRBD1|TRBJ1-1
ASSPPWGQGEAF
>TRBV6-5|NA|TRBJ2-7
ASSYSRVANEQY
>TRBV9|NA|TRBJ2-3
ASSVPVDSDTDTQY
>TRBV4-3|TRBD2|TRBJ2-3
ASSPGLAGGPTDTQY
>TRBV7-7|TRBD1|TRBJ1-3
ASSLAGTAGNTIY
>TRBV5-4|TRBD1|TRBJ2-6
ASSFGTGGSGANVLT
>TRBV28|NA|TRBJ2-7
ASERLYEQY
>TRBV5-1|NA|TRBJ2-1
ASGVETGTSNEQF
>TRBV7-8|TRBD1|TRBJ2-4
ASSPRTGGTKNIQY
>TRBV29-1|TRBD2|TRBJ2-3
SVAGDQSGVTQY
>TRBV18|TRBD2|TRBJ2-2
ASSPLSGGNTGELF
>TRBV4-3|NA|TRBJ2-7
ASSQVNRDEQY
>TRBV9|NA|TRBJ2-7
ASSTGNGPLFPEWY
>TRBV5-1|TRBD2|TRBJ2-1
ASRIAGGPYNEQF
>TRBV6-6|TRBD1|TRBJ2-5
ASSYLTGGETQY
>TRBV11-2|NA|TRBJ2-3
ASSSPATKYRHTDTQY
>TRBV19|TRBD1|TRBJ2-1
ASSTGGLFAEQF
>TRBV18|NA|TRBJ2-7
ASSPRETYEQY
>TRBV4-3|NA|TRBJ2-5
ASSQDRGREETQY
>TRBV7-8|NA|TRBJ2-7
ASSLEGWEQY
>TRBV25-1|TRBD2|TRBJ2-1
ASSEYISGSHNEQF
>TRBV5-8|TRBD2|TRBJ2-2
ASSTGLAGDTGELF
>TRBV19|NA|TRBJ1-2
ASSIDALYGYT
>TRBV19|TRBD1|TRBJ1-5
ASNPKRTGTLQPQH
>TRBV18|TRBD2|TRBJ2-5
ASSPRLAGQETQY
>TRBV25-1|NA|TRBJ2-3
ASSDRRGSDTQY
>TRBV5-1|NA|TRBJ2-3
ASSLAVPTDTQY
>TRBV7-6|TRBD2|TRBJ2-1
ASSRGLQYNEQF
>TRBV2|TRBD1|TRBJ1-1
ASRVQGAAEAF